This is a list of T cell receptor beta chains from one sample in a study of T cells in localized non-small cell lung cancer. Method: immunoSEQ multiplex PCR; TCRdb's copy keeps in-frame clones and lacks some. The table shows approximately 2,500 clones, with roughly 32% occurring only once. The starting material was lung tumor tissue, obtained before any cancer treatment. Every receptor here comes from a man aged 35 to 69 with stage II lung adenocarcinoma. Each CDR3 is given with its conserved first and last residue. Each record gives: CDR3 DNA, CDR3 protein, clone size, J gene, V gene, D gene. The D gene is left open where the match is weak. The listing skips clone size in some rows; elsewhere it reads once, few, many or a size class.

TGTGCCTGGAGTGTAGGTCAGATTAGCAATCAGCCCCAGCATTTT	CAWSVGQISNQPQHF	-	TRBJ1-5	TRBV30	-
TGTGCCAGCAGCTTTGCGGGAAGCACAGATACGCAGTATTTT	CASSFAGSTDTQYF	-	TRBJ2-3	TRBV11-3	-
TGCGCCAGCAGCTTGGATGTAGGGAGTTCAAGGCCAGATACGCAGTATTTT	CASSLDVGSSRPDTQYF	-	TRBJ2-3	TRBV5-1	-
TGTGCCAGCAGTGACCCTGGACAGGGGGCAGAGACCCAGTACTTC	CASSDPGQGAETQYF	medium-sized	TRBJ2-5	TRBV6-8	TRBD1
TGCGCCAGCAGCTTGGATGTTTGGATGAACACTGAAGCTTTCTTT	CASSLDVWMNTEAFF	-	TRBJ1-1	TRBV5-1	-
TGCGCCAGCAGCTCGCGACAGGGGAACACTGAAGCTTTCTTT	CASSSRQGNTEAFF	-	TRBJ1-1	TRBV5-1	TRBD1
TGTGCCAGCAGCCCCCAAACTAGCGGGGGAGGAGAGACCCAGTACTTC	CASSPQTSGGGETQYF	-	TRBJ2-5	TRBV9	TRBD2
TGTGCCTGGAGTGTACTGGGGGATACGCAGTATTTT	CAWSVLGDTQYF	-	TRBJ2-3	TRBV30	-
TGTGCCAGCACTGACCGGCAGGGTGCCACTGAAGCTTTCTTT	CASTDRQGATEAFF	-	TRBJ1-1	TRBV6-8	-
TGTGCCAGCAGTGAAGGCAGGGCGACCCAGTACTTC	CASSEGRATQYF	-	TRBJ2-5	TRBV6-7	-
TGCGCCAGCAGCCCCGGGGGGATGAACACTGAAGCTTTCTTT	CASSPGGMNTEAFF	few	TRBJ1-1	TRBV5-1	-
TGTGCCAGCAGTGATTTGCCTTCAGATACGCAGTATTTT	CASSDLPSDTQYF	-	TRBJ2-3	TRBV6-8	-
TGCAGCATTCTAGCGGGAGCCCAAGAGACCCAGTACTTC	CSILAGAQETQYF	-	TRBJ2-5	TRBV29-1	TRBD2
TGTGCCACCAGCAGAGGTTCAGCGGGAGCCTCCTCCTACGAGCAGTACTTC	CATSRGSAGASSYEQYF	once	TRBJ2-7	TRBV15	TRBD2